This entry is about one T cell receptor (beta chain). Its antigen remains unidentified. Clones were read by immunoSEQ multiplex PCR, and TCRdb kept only the in-frame ones, dropping some. The sample consists of roughly 13,000 clones, approximately 95% of them appearing once. CDR3 size: 14 residues. The germline V gene encodes CDR1 MNHEY and CDR2 SMNVEV (reference sequence). The V end was cut by 3 bases, the J end by 0 bases, with 9 bases between. This record belongs to a study of OX40 agonist ivuxolimab in advanced cancers. About the study: The dose-escalation group included hepatocellular carcinoma, melanoma, renal cell carcinoma and head and neck cancer.

The study's findings and limits: In CD8+ T cells, expanded clones were on average more numerous than in CD4+.

The specimen comprised CD4+ or CD8+ T cells sorted from blood, sampled in a trial of the OX40 agonist ivuxolimab. The J gene is TRBJ2-7, the V gene TRBV27; D is unclear. The TCR comes from an adult with an advanced solid tumor such as melanoma, head and neck, liver or kidney cancer. CDR3 nucleotides: TGTGCCAGCAGTTTTAAGGACCCCTCCTACGAGCAGTACTTC. Translation gives CASSFKDPSYEQYF.